This is a list of T cell receptor beta chains from one sample in a study of technical replicates of blood from several donors. Sequencing was performed with immunoSEQ multiplex PCR; in TCRdb, only in-frame clones are kept and a portion is missing. The data show tens of thousands of clones, 95% to 96% seen once. Sequences were obtained from T cells isolated from PBMCs. Receptors were obtained from a human donor in good health. Each CDR3 is given with its conserved first and last residue. A D gene is named only where the DNA matches it firmly. Expanded clones get a size class; other rows say once, few or many, or leave the size out.

size: -
J: TRBJ1-2
V: TRBV19
D: -
DNA: TGTGCCAGTAGTATCGTCCGGGGAGACTATGGCTACACCTTC
CDR3: CASSIVRGDYGYTF

size: -
J: TRBJ1-1
V: TRBV11-2
D: -
DNA: TGTGCCAGCAGCTCCCTGACAGCAATGAACACTGAAGCTTTCTTT
CDR3: CASSSLTAMNTEAFF

size: -
J: TRBJ1-6
V: TRBV7-9
D: -
DNA: TGTGCCAGCAGCAGCACGACAGGCGGTAATTCACCCCTCCACTTT
CDR3: CASSSTTGGNSPLHF

size: -
J: TRBJ2-2
V: TRBV6-5
D: -
DNA: TGTGCCAGCAGCCGCCGCTACGACACCGGGGAGCTGTTTTTT
CDR3: CASSRRYDTGELFF

size: -
J: TRBJ2-3
V: TRBV7-3
D: -
DNA: TGTGCCAGCAGCCCCACAGGGTCCCAGAATACGCAGTATTTT
CDR3: CASSPTGSQNTQYF

size: -
J: TRBJ1-2
V: TRBV2
D: -
DNA: TGTGCCAGCAGTGAAATCGGGTCCTCTGGCTACACCTTC
CDR3: CASSEIGSSGYTF

size: -
J: TRBJ2-3
V: TRBV5-4
D: -
DNA: TGTGCCAGCAGCAATAGCGAGTTCACAGATACGCAGTATTTT
CDR3: CASSNSEFTDTQYF

size: -
J: TRBJ2-7
V: TRBV10-1
D: TRBD2
DNA: TGCGCCAGTGTGACTAGCGGGAAGATTCACGAGCAGTACTTC
CDR3: CASVTSGKIHEQYF

size: -
J: TRBJ1-1
V: TRBV7-3
D: -
DNA: TGTGCCAGCAGCTTATCCAGGAACACTGAAGCTTTCTTT
CDR3: CASSLSRNTEAFF

size: -
J: TRBJ2-1
V: TRBV7-6
D: -
DNA: TGTGCCAGCAGCTTAGGGCAGAACAATGAGCAGTTCTTC
CDR3: CASSLGQNNEQFF

size: -
J: TRBJ2-3
V: TRBV6-5
D: -
DNA: TGTGCCAGCAGTTACAACAGGGGCACAGATACGCAGTATTTT
CDR3: CASSYNRGTDTQYF

size: once
J: TRBJ2-1
V: TRBV15
D: -
DNA: TGTGCCACCAGCAGAGTTGGCGGGGCCGCCTACAATGAGCAGTTCTTC
CDR3: CATSRVGGAAYNEQFF

size: -
J: TRBJ1-1
V: TRBV7-9
D: -
DNA: TGTGCCAGCAGCTTTGGGGGGGGCCGAGGAGACACTGAAGCTTTCTTT
CDR3: CASSFGGGRGDTEAFF

size: -
J: TRBJ2-7
V: TRBV2
D: TRBD2
DNA: TGTGCCACCCTGCCGTTAGCGGGAGATGGGAACGAGCAGTACTTC
CDR3: CATLPLAGDGNEQYF

size: -
J: TRBJ1-3
V: TRBV2
D: -
DNA: TGTGCCAGCAGTGAATTAGCTGACCTTGAAGGAAACACCATATATTTT
CDR3: CASSELADLEGNTIYF

size: -
J: TRBJ1-1
V: TRBV5-1
D: TRBD1
DNA: TGCGCCAGCAGCCCGGGACAGGGAAGGACTGAAGCTTTCTTT
CDR3: CASSPGQGRTEAFF

size: -
J: TRBJ2-6
V: TRBV6-4
D: -
DNA: TGTGCCAGCAGTGATTACGGTCGCCAGGAAGCCTCTGGGGCCAACGTCCTGACTTTC
CDR3: CASSDYGRQEASGANVLTF

size: -
J: TRBJ2-2
V: TRBV11-2
D: TRBD2
DNA: TGTGCCAGCAGCGTAGGACTAGCGGGAGGCACCGGGGAGCTGTTTTTT
CDR3: CASSVGLAGGTGELFF

size: -
J: TRBJ2-5
V: TRBV27
D: TRBD2
DNA: TGTGCCAGCATGCGGGGGGGGTCCGGGGAGACCCAGTACTTC
CDR3: CASMRGGSGETQYF

size: -
J: TRBJ2-5
V: TRBV29-1
D: TRBD1
DNA: TGCAGCGTAACGACAGGGGGCATAGAGACCCAGTACTTC
CDR3: CSVTTGGIETQYF

size: -
J: TRBJ1-2
V: TRBV18
D: -
DNA: TGTGCCAGCTCACAGGACACCGACTATGGCTACACCTTC
CDR3: CASSQDTDYGYTF

size: -
J: TRBJ2-1
V: TRBV13
D: -
DNA: TGTGCCAGCAGTACTAGCCGCCGTAACAATGAGCAGTTCTTC
CDR3: CASSTSRRNNEQFF

size: -
J: TRBJ2-1
V: TRBV25-1
D: -
DNA: TGTGCCAGCAGTGAAAGGGGGGGCCCGTACAATGAGCAGTTCTTC
CDR3: CASSERGGPYNEQFF

size: -
J: TRBJ2-7
V: TRBV6-6
D: -
DNA: TGTGCCAGCAGTTACTCCGCCCGACTCCTGTCCTACGAGCAGTACTTC
CDR3: CASSYSARLLSYEQYF

size: -
J: TRBJ2-5
V: TRBV5-1
D: TRBD2
DNA: TGCGCCAGCAGCTTGGAGACTAGCGGGGAGACCCAGTACTTC
CDR3: CASSLETSGETQYF

size: -
J: TRBJ1-2
V: TRBV5-1
D: -
DNA: TGCGCCAGCAGCTTGGTTACAGGGTCTCTTGGCTACACCTTC
CDR3: CASSLVTGSLGYTF

size: -
J: TRBJ1-2
V: TRBV6-6
D: TRBD1
DNA: TGTGCCAGCAGTAGAGGACAGGGAAGCGGCTACACCTTC
CDR3: CASSRGQGSGYTF

size: -
J: TRBJ2-4
V: TRBV19
D: -
DNA: TGTGCCAGTAGTAAAAGGGCAGGGGCACAAGCCAAAAACATTCAGTACTTC
CDR3: CASSKRAGAQAKNIQYF

size: -
J: TRBJ2-1
V: TRBV2
D: TRBD2
DNA: TGTGCCAGCAGTGTGGGGGGGAAGTCCTACAATGAGCAGTTCTTC
CDR3: CASSVGGKSYNEQFF

size: -
J: TRBJ1-2
V: TRBV5-4
D: -
DNA: TGTGCCAGCAGCTTAAGTTTTTCGTTCAGCTATGGCTACACCTTC
CDR3: CASSLSFSFSYGYTF

size: -
J: TRBJ1-3
V: TRBV4-1
D: -
DNA: TGCGCCAGCAGCCAACTTCTTAACACAGGGTATGCTGGAAACACCATATATTTT
CDR3: CASSQLLNTGYAGNTIYF

size: -
J: TRBJ2-3
V: TRBV6-4
D: TRBD1
DNA: TGTGCCAGCAGTGACGACAGGACAGGGGGCGCAGATACGCAGTATTTT
CDR3: CASSDDRTGGADTQYF

size: -
J: TRBJ2-2
V: TRBV29-1
D: TRBD1
DNA: TGCAGCGTTAACAGGGGGCGGGACACCGGGGAGCTGTTTTTT
CDR3: CSVNRGRDTGELFF

size: -
J: TRBJ1-1
V: TRBV25-1
D: -
DNA: TGTGCCAGCAAGCAGGGGAGAGAGACTGAAGCTTTCTTT
CDR3: CASKQGRETEAFF

size: -
J: TRBJ1-1
V: TRBV30
D: -
DNA: TGTGCCTGGAGTGTTATCGCTGAAGCTTTCTTT
CDR3: CAWSVIAEAFF

size: -
J: TRBJ2-2
V: TRBV10-3
D: -
DNA: TGTGCCATCAGTGACAGGATCGACGGGGAGCTGTTTTTT
CDR3: CAISDRIDGELFF

size: -
J: TRBJ2-7
V: TRBV19
D: -
DNA: TGTGCCAGTAGTTGGGCAGGGCGGCACGAGCAGTACTTC
CDR3: CASSWAGRHEQYF

size: -
J: TRBJ1-1
V: TRBV30
D: TRBD1
DNA: TGTGCCTGTTCGAAGGACAGGGATAGCACTGAAGCTTTCTTT
CDR3: CACSKDRDSTEAFF

size: -
J: TRBJ1-6
V: TRBV11-2
D: -
DNA: TGTGCCAGCAGCTTTCCGGGTAGTGGTTCACCCCTCCACTTT
CDR3: CASSFPGSGSPLHF

size: -
J: TRBJ2-3
V: TRBV27
D: -
DNA: TGTGCCAGCAGTCCCTACACGACAGGTTCCACAGATACGCAGTATTTT
CDR3: CASSPYTTGSTDTQYF

size: -
J: TRBJ2-2
V: TRBV29-1
D: TRBD2
DNA: TGCAGCGTTTTCCCAAGGGACTATTACACCGGGGAGCTGTTTTTT
CDR3: CSVFPRDYYTGELFF

size: -
J: TRBJ1-5
V: TRBV29-1
D: -
DNA: TGCAGCGTTGAAACCCAAATGAGCTGGCCCCAGCATTTT
CDR3: CSVETQMSWPQHF

size: -
J: TRBJ2-7
V: TRBV14
D: TRBD1
DNA: TGTGCCAGCAGCCAAGATTTCAGGACAGGGAACTCCTACGAGCAGTACTTC
CDR3: CASSQDFRTGNSYEQYF

size: -
J: TRBJ1-2
V: TRBV5-4
D: TRBD1
DNA: TGTGCCAGCATAAACCCACAGGGGGCAAACTATGGCTACACCTTC
CDR3: CASINPQGANYGYTF

size: -
J: TRBJ2-7
V: TRBV28
D: TRBD2
DNA: TGTGCCAGCTCTAGCGGGAGTTCGGACGAGCAGTACTTC
CDR3: CASSSGSSDEQYF

size: -
J: TRBJ1-5
V: TRBV9
D: TRBD1
DNA: TGTGCCAGCAGCGCCGGATGGACAGGGAGTCAGCCCCAGCATTTT
CDR3: CASSAGWTGSQPQHF

size: -
J: TRBJ2-7
V: TRBV7-9
D: TRBD1
DNA: TGTGCCAGCAGCTTAGCGCGGGACAGGGAGTACTTC
CDR3: CASSLARDREYF

size: -
J: TRBJ1-3
V: TRBV6-6
D: -
DNA: TGTGCCAGCAGTCTAACAGGGAAACTGGAAAACACCATATATTTT
CDR3: CASSLTGKLENTIYF

size: -
J: TRBJ1-6
V: TRBV30
D: TRBD1
DNA: TGTGCCGCATTAACAGGGGGCCAATCACCCCTCCACTTT
CDR3: CAALTGGQSPLHF

size: -
J: TRBJ1-1
V: TRBV11-2
D: -
DNA: TGTGCCAGCAGCTTGAGGGCCTCGACTGAAGCTTTCTTT
CDR3: CASSLRASTEAFF

size: -
J: TRBJ2-5
V: TRBV7-2
D: TRBD2
DNA: TGTGCCAGCAGCCCGCGGAGGGACTACTCCCAGTACTTC
CDR3: CASSPRRDYSQYF

size: -
J: TRBJ2-1
V: TRBV28
D: -
DNA: TGTGCCAGCAGTTTATATGCGAATGAGCAGTTCTTC
CDR3: CASSLYANEQFF

size: -
J: TRBJ2-3
V: TRBV11-1
D: -
DNA: TGTGCCAGCAGCACAACCCGGGGCACAGATACGCAGTATTTT
CDR3: CASSTTRGTDTQYF